What follows are 31 T cell receptor beta chains derived from one specimen sequenced in a study of blood T cell repertoires in COVID-19. This table comes from immunoSEQ multiplex PCR, and its TCRdb copy is limited to in-frame clones, with some not included. The data contain approximately 220,000 clones, 80% to 85% of them singletons. Sequences were obtained from peripheral blood. These receptors originate from a woman aged 25-40 years who had recovered from COVID-19.

The J gene is TRBJ2-5, the V gene TRBV5-1, with D possibly TRBD2 on 5 matching bases. CDR1 is SGHRS and CDR2 is YFSETQ in the germline V gene. The CDR3 consists of 15 residues. The V end was cut by 0 bases, the J end by 2 bases, with 11 bases between. CDR3 bases: TGCGCCAGCAGCTTGGAAGGCGGACTTCAAGAGACCCAGTACTTC. It yields the protein CASSLEGGLQETQYF.

The chain recombines TRBV7-2 with TRBJ2-7, with D perhaps TRBD1 (5 bases). CDR3 length equals 15 residues. Germline CDR1 is SGHTA and CDR2 is FQGNSA. The V end was cut by 2 bases, the J end by 4 bases, with 15 bases between. CDR3 in amino acids: CASSLIQGLLYEQYF. The CDR3 nucleotides read TGTGCCAGCAGCTTAATTCAGGGCCTCTTATACGAGCAGTACTTC.

This rearrangement joins TRBV6-5 to TRBJ2-5; D gene uncertain. Trimming cost V 0 bases and J 1 base, with 9 bases left between them. CDR1 and CDR2 from the germline V gene are MNHEY and SVGAGI. CDR3 length equals 15 residues. The CDR3 sequence: CASSYSWAAQETQYF. The CDR3 DNA reads TGTGCCAGCAGTTACTCTTGGGCAGCCCAAGAGACCCAGTACTTC.

This CDR3 is CASSPRDRDPYEQYF. CDR3 coding DNA: TGTGCCAGCAGCCCCCGGGACAGGGATCCCTACGAGCAGTACTTC. The gene calls are TRBV7-9 and TRBJ2-7, with TRBD1 identical over 9 bases. The CDR3 is 15 residues long. V lost 5 bases and J lost 2; bases outside the gene matches: 7. Germline V CDR1 and CDR2: SEHNR, FQNEAQ (reference sequence).

This chain connects TRBV11-2 to TRBJ1-1, with D possibly being TRBD1 (5 bases). CDR1 is SGHAT and CDR2 is FQNNGV in the germline V gene. V gave up 4 bases and J gave up 4 bases, with 16 bases separating them. This CDR3 is 15 amino acids long. CDR3 amino acids: CASSSSTGGGTEAFF. The CDR3 coding sequence is TGTGCCAGCAGCTCATCCACGGGGGGGGGCACTGAAGCTTTCTTT.

This chain uses TRBV25-1 with TRBJ1-6; maybe TRBD1 (5 bases). V was pared by 1 base and J by 3 bases, with 7 bases between. Looked up from germline, CDR1 is MGHDK and CDR2 is SYGVNS. This CDR3 is 15 amino acids long. CDR3 in amino acids: CASSESDIYNSPLHF. As DNA, the CDR3 is TGTGCCAGCAGTGAATCGGACATCTATAATTCACCCCTCCACTTT.

This sequence joins TRBV5-4 and TRBJ1-1, with D perhaps matching TRBD1 (5 bases). This CDR3 region has 14 residues. Germline V gene lookup returns CDR1 SGHNT and CDR2 YYREEE (reference sequence). Trimming left V 3 bases short and J 4 bases short, with 13 bases between. The CDR3 region is CASSSSTGLTEAFF. CDR3 nucleotide sequence: TGTGCCAGCAGCTCATCCACAGGTCTCACTGAAGCTTTCTTT.

The chain carries TRBV4-2 and TRBJ2-2, with 7 bases that match TRBD1. The CDR3 has 16 amino acids. Losses at the gene ends were 0 bases for V and 5 bases for J; bases not matched to a gene: 6. Germline CDR1 LGHNA, CDR2 YNFKEQ. This CDR3 is CASSQDGGQITGELFF. CDR3 DNA sequence: TGTGCCAGCAGCCAAGATGGGGGACAGATTACCGGGGAGCTGTTTTTT.

The chain has TRBV11-2 and TRBJ1-2; 11 positions agree with TRBD1. V was clipped by 5 bases and J by 8 bases; unmatched bases: 7. The CDR3 runs to 14 residues. Germline CDR1 SGHAT, CDR2 FQNNGV. The CDR3 nucleotides are TGTGCCAGCAGCCCCCCGGACAGGGGGCGCGGCTACACCTTC. Translated, it gives CASSPPDRGRGYTF.

The CDR3 here is CASSWGVQETQYF. The CDR3 region has the DNA TGCGCCAGCAGCTGGGGGGTACAAGAGACCCAGTACTTC. The chain carries TRBV5-1 and TRBJ2-5, with D possibly being TRBD2 (6 bases). V shed 3 bases and J shed 2 bases, with 8 bases lying between them. Germline assignment: CDR1 SGHRS and CDR2 YFSETQ. CDR3 length: 13 amino acids.

V and J are TRBV28 and TRBJ1-4; D is uncertain. This CDR3 region has 15 residues. The ends were cut back, 5 bases at V and 8 bases at J, with 18 bases in the middle. Germline V gene lookup returns CDR1 MDHEN and CDR2 SYDVKM. The CDR3 here is CASSLPPGRREKLFF. CDR3 DNA sequence: TGTGCCAGCAGTCTTCCACCTGGTAGGAGGGAAAAACTGTTTTTT.

The V and J genes are TRBV27 and TRBJ2-7; TRBD1 might be the D (5 bases). Trimming stripped 6 bases from V and 3 bases from J, with 18 bases between. Germline loops: CDR1 MNHEY, CDR2 SMNVEV (reference sequence). The CDR3 sequence is 15 residues long. The CDR3 loop reads CASRLTGEDFYEQYF. In nucleotides, the CDR3 is TGTGCCAGCAGGTTAACAGGAGAAGATTTCTACGAGCAGTACTTC.

The sample holds one count of this clone. The chain joins TRBV6-5 to TRBJ2-3; 10 bases line up with TRBD2. This CDR3 contains 15 residues. CDR1 MNHEY and CDR2 SVGAGI come from the germline V gene. V gave up 6 bases and J gave up 2 bases; unmatched junction bases: 5. Here the CDR3 DNA reads TGTGCCAGCAGCTCACTAGCGGGACTCACAGATACGCAGTATTTT. It encodes CASSSLAGLTDTQYF.

The chain recombines TRBV7-8 with TRBJ2-2, with 8 nucleotides matching TRBD2. The CDR3 contains 15 residues. V lost 2 bases and J lost 5; bases outside the gene matches: 4. CDR1 and CDR2 from the germline V gene are SGHVS and FQNEAQ. The CDR3 bases are TGTGCCAGCAGCTTAACGGGAGGGCCAACCGGGGAGCTGTTTTTT. Its protein product is CASSLTGGPTGELFF.

The J gene is TRBJ2-3, the V gene TRBV19; possible D gene TRBD2, 6 bases. The germline V gene has CDR1 LNHDA and CDR2 SQIVND (reference sequence). V was cut by 1 base and J by 10 bases, with 9 bases left in between. CDR3 size: 12 residues. The CDR3 DNA is TGTGCCAGTAGTATAGGCGGGAAGGCGCAGTATTTT. It translates to CASSIGGKAQYF.

The genes are TRBV30 and TRBJ2-1; 10 bases map to TRBD2. The J segment lost 6 bases and the V segment lost 2 bases, leaving 7 bases of the junction unmatched. This CDR3 spans 15 amino acids. CDR1 is GTSNPN, CDR2 SVGIG, per germline (reference sequence). The CDR3 DNA is TGTGCCTGGAGTACTGCTAGCGGGAGAGGCAATGAGCAGTTCTTC. Its translation: CAWSTASGRGNEQFF. Filled out from reference TRBV30 and TRBJ2-1, the complete variable domain reads SQTIHQWPATLVQPVGSPLSLECTVEGTSNPNLYWYRQAAGRGLQLLFYSVGIGQISSEVPQNLSASRPQDRQFILSSKKLLLSDSGFYLCAWSTASGRGNEQFFGPGTRLTVL.

This rearrangement joins TRBV20-1 to TRBJ2-7, with D possibly being TRBD1 (6 bases). V was cut by 7 bases and J by 5 bases, with 12 bases left in between. Germline V lookup: CDR1 DFQATT, CDR2 SNEGSKA (reference sequence). The CDR3 spans 11 residues. In DNA, the CDR3 is TGCAGTGGAGATTGGGGGCACGAGCAGTACTTC. It encodes CSGDWGHEQYF.

This clone was seen a few times. The CDR3 coding sequence is TGTGCCAGCTCACCAATAACAGGGGAATGGGAGACCCAGTACTTC. This sequence encodes CASSPITGEWETQYF. V gene TRBV18 combines with J gene TRBJ2-5, with 7 bases fitting TRBD1. CDR1 is KGHSH, CDR2 LQKENI, per germline. V lost 2 bases and J lost 5; bases outside the gene matches: 8. The CDR3 contains 15 residues.

V and J are TRBV7-9 and TRBJ2-7; D call uncertain. The ends were cut back, 1 base at V and 1 base at J, with 8 bases in the middle. This CDR3 is 14 amino acids long. Germline V gene data show CDR1 as SEHNR and CDR2 as FQNEAQ (reference sequence). The CDR3 DNA follows: TGTGCCAGCAGCTTAGGATCGAGGTCCTACGAGCAGTACTTC. This translates into CASSLGSRSYEQYF.

The chain uses TRBV28 and TRBJ2-7; a possible D gene is TRBD1 (5 bases). The CDR3 consists of 14 residues. Germline loops: CDR1 MDHEN, CDR2 SYDVKM. V was trimmed by 4 bases and J by 3 bases, leaving 13 bases between them. This CDR3 is CASSYRQSFYEQYF. CDR3 sequence (DNA): TGTGCCAGCAGTTATAGACAGAGCTTCTACGAGCAGTACTTC.

This chain connects TRBV6-5 to TRBJ2-2; TRBD1 matches 10 bases. The CDR3 has 15 amino acids. Trimming took 6 bases from V and 5 from J; bases not matched to a gene: 6. Germline V gives CDR1 MNHEY, CDR2 SVGAGI. The CDR3 sequence: CASRGQGVRTGELFF. The CDR3 DNA sequence: TGTGCCAGCAGAGGACAGGGGGTCAGGACCGGGGAGCTGTTTTTT.

V usage is TRBV9 and J usage is TRBJ1-1; D gene unclear. Germline V gives CDR1 SGDLS, CDR2 YYNGEE. The germline V and J ends were trimmed by 3 bases and 1 base, with 10 bases remaining between them. CDR3 length: 14 amino acids. In DNA, the CDR3 is TGTGCCAGCAGCGCCGAGCCAAGGAACACTGAAGCTTTCTTT. Translating it yields CASSAEPRNTEAFF.

The chain is built from TRBV6-5 and TRBJ1-5, with D unclear. Germline lookup yields CDR1 MNHEY and CDR2 SVGAGI. V lost 4 bases, J lost 3 bases, and 7 bases lay in between. CDR3 length equals 13 residues. The CDR3 region is CASSFGDNQPQHF. DNA for the CDR3: TGTGCCAGCAGTTTCGGGGACAATCAGCCCCAGCATTTT.

The rearrangement uses TRBV28 and TRBJ2-1; D not resolved. This CDR3 contains 14 residues. Germline-derived CDR1 and CDR2 are MDHEN and SYDVKM. Trimming removed 6 bases at V and 9 bases at J, with 18 bases between. The CDR3 is CASSNQVLQVEQFF. CDR3 nucleotide sequence: TGTGCCAGCAGCAATCAGGTCCTGCAAGTTGAGCAGTTCTTC.

The CDR3 here is CASSAGGQETQYF. CDR3 nucleotides: TGTGCCAGCAGCGCAGGGGGGCAAGAGACCCAGTACTTC. The chain has TRBV5-4 and TRBJ2-5; the D gene is possibly TRBD1 (7 bases). The CDR3 loop spans 13 amino acids. Germline CDR1 reads SGHNT; CDR2 reads YYREEE (reference sequence). Trimming removed 4 bases at V and 2 bases at J, with 9 bases between.

The CDR3 sequence: CASSRQGPGQPQHF. The CDR3 coding sequence is TGTGCCAGCAGTCGCCAGGGGCCGGGCCAGCCCCAGCATTTT. The V and J genes are TRBV5-6 and TRBJ1-5; D might be TRBD1 (6 bases). Germline CDR1 SGHDT, CDR2 YYEEEE. The CDR3 totals 14 residues. Trimming stripped 5 bases from V and 7 bases from J, with 16 bases between.

This chain uses TRBV14 with TRBJ1-2, with D possibly TRBD1 on 5 matching bases. CDR1 and CDR2 (germline): SGHDN, FVKESK. The V end was cut by 2 bases, the J end by 2 bases, with 12 bases between. The CDR3 is 15 amino acids. The chain's CDR3 is CASSQSGRANYGYTF. CDR3 DNA: TGTGCCAGCAGCCAATCGGGCAGGGCCAACTATGGCTACACCTTC.

V gene TRBV24-1 combines with J gene TRBJ2-3; D unclear. Trimming stripped 2 bases from V and 2 bases from J, with 7 bases between. This CDR3 is built from 14 residues. CDR1 and CDR2 from the germline V gene are KGHDR and SFDVKD. CDR3 DNA: TGTGCCACCAGTGATTCCCGGGTCACAGATACGCAGTATTTT. As protein: CATSDSRVTDTQYF.

This clone appeared a single time. The genes are TRBV21-1 and TRBJ2-1; the D call in the table, TRBD2, was not verified against the DNA. TRBV21-1 is described as a pseudogene. The CDR3 runs to 17 residues. The CDR3 coding sequence is TGTGCCAGCACAAACGGGAGGTACAAGGGCTGCTACAATGAGCAGTTCTTC. Residues: CASTNGRYKGCYNEQFF.

This chain joins TRBV28 and TRBJ2-1, with a tentative D call TRBD1 (6 bases). This CDR3 has 13 residues. The germline V gene encodes CDR1 MDHEN and CDR2 SYDVKM. Trimming took off 2 bases at V and 9 bases at J, with 11 bases between the two ends. The DNA of the CDR3 is TGTGCCAGCAGTTTACCCAGGGGTTCTGAGCAGTTCTTC. Amino acids: CASSLPRGSEQFF.

J is TRBJ2-7 and V is TRBV4-2, with TRBD2 matching over 9 bases. The germline CDR1 and CDR2 sequences are LGHNA and YNFKEQ. The junction had 5 bases not matched to a gene; V was cut back by 1 base and J by 1 base. CDR3 length equals 16 residues. The CDR3 sequence: CASSQVISGSSYEQYF. The CDR3 region has the DNA TGTGCCAGCAGCCAAGTTATTAGCGGGAGTTCCTACGAGCAGTACTTC.